What follows are 3 T cell receptor beta chains derived from one specimen sequenced in a study of human T cells and chemical hapten exposure. The time point is: patch test 2, 6 weeks after DPC sensitization. As to treatment: therapeutic diphenylcyclopropenone sensitization with weekly scalp DPC. Via MiXCR, TCRdb re-called the RACE reads, giving one row per CDR3 protein. The sample gives more than 85,000 distinct CDR3 sequences, 9.5% to 12% of which show up once; roughly 2% is in the top ten. The sample consisted of whole blood, taken in connection with sensitization to the hapten diphenylcyclopropenone (DPC). Receptor source: a man in his forties with alopecia areata. Some clones in this sample may be carry-over from other donors' samples.

This clonotype was seen a few times. J is TRBJ1-4 and V is TRBV7-9; D unresolved. The CDR3 runs 14 residues. Trimming removed 4 bases at V and 8 bases at J, with 14 bases between. Germline values: CDR1 SEHNR, CDR2 FQNEAQ (reference sequence). For the CDR3, the DNA is TGTGCCAGCAGCTCGGACGGTAAAGGAGAAAAACTGTTTTTT. This encodes CASSSDGKGEKLFF.

This clonotype has a handful of counts. The J gene is TRBJ2-3, the V gene TRBV4-1; 8 nucleotides line up with TRBD2. The junction had 6 bases not matched to a gene; V was cut back by 5 bases and J by 5 bases. The germline gives CDR1 MGHRA, CDR2 YSYEKL. The CDR3 runs 14 residues. CDR3 nucleotide sequence: TGCGCCAGCAGCGCACTCGCGGGAGGAGATACGCAGTATTTT. Residues: CASSALAGGDTQYF.

This clonotype was observed a few times. Sequence at one end of the junction differs from germline and may be a read error. This chain links TRBV7-7 with TRBJ1-1; 9 bases fit TRBD1. CDR1 SSHAT and CDR2 FNYEAQ come from the germline V gene (reference sequence). This CDR3 is built from 13 residues. The CDR3 here is CASSLNGWDRAVF. The DNA for the CDR3 is TGTGCTAGCAGCTTAAACGGATGGGACAGGGCCGTATTT. Variable domain in full (rest from reference TRBV7-7 and TRBJ1-1): GAGVSQSPRYKVTKRGQDVTLRCDPISSHATLYWYQQALGQGPEFLTYFNYEAQPDKSGLPSDRFSAERPEGSISTLTIQRTEQRDSAMYRCASSLNGWDRAVFGQGTRLTVV.